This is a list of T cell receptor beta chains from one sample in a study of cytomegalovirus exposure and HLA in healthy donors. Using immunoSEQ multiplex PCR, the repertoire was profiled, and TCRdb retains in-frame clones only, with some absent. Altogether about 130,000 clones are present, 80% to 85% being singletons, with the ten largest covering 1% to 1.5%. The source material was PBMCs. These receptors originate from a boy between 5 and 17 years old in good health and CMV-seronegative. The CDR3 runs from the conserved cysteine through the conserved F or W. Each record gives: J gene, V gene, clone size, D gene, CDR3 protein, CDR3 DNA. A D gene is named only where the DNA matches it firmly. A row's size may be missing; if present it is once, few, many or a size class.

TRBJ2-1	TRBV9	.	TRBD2	CASSVAGGGHNEQFF	TGTGCCAGCAGCGTAGCGGGAGGGGGACACAATGAGCAGTTCTTC
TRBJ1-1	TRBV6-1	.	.	CASHRSGTPNTEAFF	TGTGCCAGCCATCGTTCCGGGACACCGAACACTGAAGCTTTCTTT
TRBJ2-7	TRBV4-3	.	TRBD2	CASRLREGPGYEQYF	TGCGCCAGCCGGTTGCGGGAGGGCCCTGGGTACGAGCAGTACTTC
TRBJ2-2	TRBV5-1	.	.	CASSLELANTGELFF	TGCGCCAGCAGCTTGGAACTAGCGAACACCGGGGAGCTGTTTTTT
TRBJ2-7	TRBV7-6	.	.	CASSSRDNSYERYF	TGTGCCAGCAGCTCCCGGGACAACTCCTACGAGCGGTACTTC
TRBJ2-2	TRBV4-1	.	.	CASSLRSGGANTGELFF	TGCGCCAGCAGCCTACGGTCTGGAGGGGCGAACACCGGGGAGCTGTTTTTT
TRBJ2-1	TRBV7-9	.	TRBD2	CASSTTSIGASGGNEQFF	TGTGCCAGCAGCACAACTTCTATTGGGGCTAGCGGGGGCAATGAGCAGTTCTTC
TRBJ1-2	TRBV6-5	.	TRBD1	CASSRDREFGGYTF	TGTGCCAGCAGTCGGGACAGGGAGTTTGGCGGCTACACCTTC
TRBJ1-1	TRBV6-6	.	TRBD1	CASSYGGTDNEAFF	TGTGCCAGCAGTTACGGAGGGACAGACAATGAAGCTTTCTTT
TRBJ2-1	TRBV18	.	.	CASSPLRDEQFF	TGTGCCAGCTCACCCCTCAGGGATGAGCAGTTCTTC
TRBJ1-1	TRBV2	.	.	CASSASQEKRLNTEAFF	TGTGCCAGCAGTGCATCACAGGAAAAGAGGTTGAACACTGAAGCTTTCTTT
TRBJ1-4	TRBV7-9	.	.	CASSIDLTNEKLFF	TGTGCCAGCAGCATTGACTTAACTAATGAAAAACTGTTTTTT
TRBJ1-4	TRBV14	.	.	CASSTGPGDARKLFF	TGTGCCAGCAGCACCGGACCGGGAGATGCAAGGAAACTGTTTTTT
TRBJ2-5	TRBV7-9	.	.	CASSFPPGFEETQYF	TGTGCCAGCAGCTTTCCCCCGGGATTCGAAGAGACCCAGTACTTC
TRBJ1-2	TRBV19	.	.	CASSISAGDYGYTF	TGTGCCAGTAGTATTTCCGCGGGGGATTACGGCTACACCTTC
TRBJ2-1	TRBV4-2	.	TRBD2	CASSQLTRREGRNNEQFF	TGTGCCAGCAGCCAACTCACGCGACGGGAGGGCCGCAACAATGAGCAGTTCTTC
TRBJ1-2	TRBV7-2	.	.	CASSLGILGQGLYGYTF	TGTGCCAGCAGCTTAGGGATACTGGGGCAGGGGCTGTACGGCTACACCTTC
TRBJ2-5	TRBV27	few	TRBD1	CASSLAQGSRETQYF	TGTGCCAGCAGTTTAGCACAGGGGAGCAGAGAGACCCAGTACTTC
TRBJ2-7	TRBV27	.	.	CASSLTGTNYEQYF	TGTGCCAGCAGTTTAACCGGGACAAACTACGAGCAGTACTTC
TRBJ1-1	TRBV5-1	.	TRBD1	CASSPGTGMNTEAFF	TGCGCCAGCAGCCCAGGGACAGGGATGAACACTGAAGCTTTCTTT
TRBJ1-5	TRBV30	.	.	CAWSLSPGYAPYSNQPQHF	TGTGCCTGGAGTCTAAGCCCAGGTTACGCACCTTATAGCAATCAGCCCCAGCATTTT
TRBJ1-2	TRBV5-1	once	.	CASSPESQGTYGYTF	TGCGCCAGCAGCCCGGAATCACAGGGAACCTATGGCTACACCTTC
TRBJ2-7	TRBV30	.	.	CAWGEEVNEQYF	TGTGCCTGGGGGGAGGAAGTGAACGAGCAGTACTTC
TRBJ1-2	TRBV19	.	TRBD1	CASSRDRGFHGYTF	TGTGCCAGTAGCCGGGACAGGGGATTCCATGGCTACACCTTC
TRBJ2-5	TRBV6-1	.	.	CASSDSVGGAGGRETQYF	TGTGCCAGCAGTGATTCGGTGGGGGGGGCAGGGGGCAGAGAGACCCAGTACTTC
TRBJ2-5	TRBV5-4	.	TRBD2	CASSSSSGNEETQYF	TGTGCCAGCAGCTCCAGTAGCGGGAATGAAGAGACCCAGTACTTC
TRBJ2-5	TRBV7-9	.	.	CASSLVGDSTREQYF	TGTGCCAGCAGCTTAGTGGGGGACTCCACCAGGGAGCAGTACTTC
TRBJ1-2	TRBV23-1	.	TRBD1	CARVQGVEYGYTF	TGCGCCAGGGTACAGGGGGTTGAATATGGCTACACCTTC
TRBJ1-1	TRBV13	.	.	CASSLGLTDTEAFF	TGTGCCAGCAGCTTAGGTCTGACTGACACTGAAGCTTTCTTT
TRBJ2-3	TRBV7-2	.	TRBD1	CASSLEGAATQYF	TGTGCCAGCAGCTTAGAGGGGGCCGCTACGCAGTATTTT
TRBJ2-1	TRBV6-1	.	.	CASSELVSYNEQFF	TGTGCCAGCAGTGAGTTAGTTTCCTACAATGAGCAGTTCTTC
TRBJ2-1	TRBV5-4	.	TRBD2	CASSSGLVPNEQFF	TGTGCCAGCAGCTCGGGACTAGTCCCAAATGAGCAGTTCTTC
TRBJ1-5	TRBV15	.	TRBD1	CATSSSGQGGEPQHF	TGTGCCACCAGCAGTTCAGGCCAGGGGGGAGAGCCCCAGCATTTT